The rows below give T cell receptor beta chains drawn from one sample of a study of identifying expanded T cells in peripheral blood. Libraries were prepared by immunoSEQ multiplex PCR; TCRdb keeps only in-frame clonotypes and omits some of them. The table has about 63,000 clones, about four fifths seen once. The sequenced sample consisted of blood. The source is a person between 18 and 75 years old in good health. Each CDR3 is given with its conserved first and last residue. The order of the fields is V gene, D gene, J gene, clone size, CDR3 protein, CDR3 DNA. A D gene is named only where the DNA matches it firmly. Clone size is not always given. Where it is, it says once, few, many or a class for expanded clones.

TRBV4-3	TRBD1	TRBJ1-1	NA	CASSQKTGGSEAFF	TGCGCCAGCAGCCAAAAGACAGGGGGGAGTGAAGCTTTCTTT
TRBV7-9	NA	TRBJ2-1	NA	CASSLAWEGGEQFF	TGTGCCAGCAGCTTAGCTTGGGAAGGCGGTGAGCAGTTCTTC
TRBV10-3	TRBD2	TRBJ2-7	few	CAIKGEGYEQYF	TGTGCCATCAAAGGGGAGGGATACGAGCAGTACTTC
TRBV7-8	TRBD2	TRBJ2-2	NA	CASSLFGGRGAGELFF	TGTGCCAGCAGCTTATTCGGCGGGAGGGGCGCCGGGGAGCTGTTTTTT
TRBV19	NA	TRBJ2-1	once	CASSIAGVRYNEQFF	TGTGCCAGTAGTATCGCAGGGGTTCGCTACAATGAGCAGTTCTTC
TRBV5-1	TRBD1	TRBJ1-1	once	CASSLGQGAALEAFF	TGCGCCAGCAGCTTAGGCCAGGGGGCAGCCCTTGAAGCTTTCTTT
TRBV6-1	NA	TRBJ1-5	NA	CASSAGRGKGQPQHF	TGTGCCAGCAGTGCCGGACGGGGGAAGGGGCAGCCCCAGCATTTT
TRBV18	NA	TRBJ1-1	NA	CASSEQLQGFGRVNTEAFF	TGTGCCAGCTCAGAACAACTCCAAGGGTTTGGTAGGGTGAACACTGAAGCTTTCTTT
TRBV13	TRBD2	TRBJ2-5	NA	CASSFRTSGRLETQYF	TGTGCCAGCAGCTTCAGGACTAGCGGGAGATTGGAGACCCAGTACTTC
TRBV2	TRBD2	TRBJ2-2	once	CASSSGGLGTGELFF	TGTGCCAGCAGTTCGGGGGGGCTGGGCACCGGGGAGCTGTTTTTT
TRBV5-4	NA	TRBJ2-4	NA	CASSTASGNQNIQYF	TGTGCCAGCAGCACCGCCAGCGGAAACCAAAACATTCAGTACTTC
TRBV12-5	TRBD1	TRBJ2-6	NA	CASGSGTGYSGANVLTF	TGTGCTAGTGGATCCGGGACAGGTTACTCTGGGGCCAACGTCCTGACTTTC
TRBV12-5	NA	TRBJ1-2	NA	CASGFPGGDGYTF	TGTGCTAGTGGTTTCCCGGGAGGGGACGGCTACACCTTC
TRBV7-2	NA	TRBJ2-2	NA	CASSPLGTTTGELFF	TGTGCCAGCAGCCCCCTCGGTACGACAACCGGGGAGCTGTTTTTT
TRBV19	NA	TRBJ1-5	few	CASRTQGGGGQPQHF	TGTGCCAGTAGAACACAGGGAGGAGGAGGTCAGCCCCAGCATTTT
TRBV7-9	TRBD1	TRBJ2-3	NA	CASSLGFQDRSTDTQYF	TGTGCCAGCAGCTTAGGTTTTCAGGACAGGAGCACAGATACGCAGTATTTT
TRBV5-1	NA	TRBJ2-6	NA	CASSLVSGANVLTF	TGCGCCAGCAGCTTGGTGTCTGGGGCCAACGTCCTGACTTTC
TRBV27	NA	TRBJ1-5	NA	CASSPFSLTSQPQHF	TGTGCCAGCAGTCCTTTTTCCCTCACGAGTCAGCCCCAGCATTTT
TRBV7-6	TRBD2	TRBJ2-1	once	CASSFKAGTSGTLGVNEQFF	TGTGCCAGCAGCTTCAAAGCCGGGACTAGCGGGACTTTAGGGGTCAATGAGCAGTTCTTC
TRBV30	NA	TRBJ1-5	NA	CAWSVFPLRQSNNQPQHF	TGTGCCTGGAGTGTATTTCCGCTGAGACAGTCCAACAATCAGCCCCAGCATTTT
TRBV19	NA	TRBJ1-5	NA	CASSPPGYDQPQHF	TGTGCCAGTAGTCCCCCAGGGTATGATCAGCCCCAGCATTTT
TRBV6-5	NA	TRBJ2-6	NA	CASRVSGANVLTF	TGTGCCAGCAGGGTCTCTGGGGCCAACGTCCTGACTTTC
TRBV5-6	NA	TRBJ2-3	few	CASSLRTIASTDTQYF	TGTGCCAGCAGCCTGCGGACCATTGCTAGCACAGATACGCAGTATTTT
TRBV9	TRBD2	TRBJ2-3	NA	CASSVGRGSTQYF	TGTGCCAGCAGCGTAGGGCGGGGGTCCACGCAGTATTTT